The T cell receptor beta chain under discussion was sequenced for a study of blood T cell repertoires in COVID-19. Overall study context: Some COVID-19 samples were acute and others convalescent; all came from the United States, Italy and Spain.

Details on this clone: The same CDR3 arises from other DNA sequences in this sample as well.

CDR1 SGHRS and CDR2 YFSETQ come from the germline V gene. Trimming took 3 bases from V and 4 from J; bases not matched to a gene: 4. This CDR3 has 14 amino acids. Cohort allocation depended upon clinical history that participants reported. Donors of Cohort 3 who recovered were those that had two negative PCRs, clearance, or symptom resolution. Original data processing: Reference gene primers were amplified, and this amplification served to estimate nucleated cell counts. The table came from immunoSEQ multiplex PCR; TCRdb's copy has only in-frame clones and leaves some out. From that table come the V and J calls and clone size; the DNA was used to work out D and trimming. The sample includes a few hundred thousand clones, roughly nine tenths seen only once; the top ten take under 3%.

Sequenced material: PBMCs or T cells enriched from blood (not recorded which). The clonotype originates from a woman aged 30 to 39 who had recovered from COVID-19. The rearrangement links TRBV5-1 to TRBJ2-1, with TRBD1 matching 7 bases. The CDR3 DNA reads as TGCGCCAGCAGCTCCGGGACAGTGTACAATGAGCAGTTCTTC. It is translated as CASSSGTVYNEQFF.